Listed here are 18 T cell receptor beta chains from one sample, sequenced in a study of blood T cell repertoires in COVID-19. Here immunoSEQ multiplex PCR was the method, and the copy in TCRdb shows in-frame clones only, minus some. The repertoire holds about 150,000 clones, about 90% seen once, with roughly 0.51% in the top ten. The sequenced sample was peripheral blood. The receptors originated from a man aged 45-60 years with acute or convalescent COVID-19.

CDR3: CASTPPDRLGGQYF. The CDR3, as DNA: TGTGCCAGCACCCCGCCGGACCGCCTGGGAGGGCAGTACTTC. V gene TRBV7-9 combines with J gene TRBJ2-4; 7 nucleotides agree with TRBD2. The germline V gene encodes CDR1 SEHNR and CDR2 FQNEAQ (reference sequence). The CDR3 loop spans 14 amino acids. Trimming cost V 7 bases and J 13 bases; bases outside gene matches: 16.

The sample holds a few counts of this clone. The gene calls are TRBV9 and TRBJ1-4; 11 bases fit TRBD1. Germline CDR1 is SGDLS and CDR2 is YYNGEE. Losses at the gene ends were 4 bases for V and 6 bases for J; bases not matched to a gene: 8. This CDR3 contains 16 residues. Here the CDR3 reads CASSRFGQGAHEKLFF. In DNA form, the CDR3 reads TGTGCCAGCAGCCGCTTTGGACAGGGGGCTCATGAAAAACTGTTTTTT.

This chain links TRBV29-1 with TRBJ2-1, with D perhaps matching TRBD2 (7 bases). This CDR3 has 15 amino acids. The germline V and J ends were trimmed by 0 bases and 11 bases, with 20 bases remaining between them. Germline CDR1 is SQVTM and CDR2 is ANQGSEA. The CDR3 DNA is TGCAGCGTTGAAGATTTGGGGGGGGGCTCGTCCAAGCAGTTCTTC. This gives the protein CSVEDLGGGSSKQFF.

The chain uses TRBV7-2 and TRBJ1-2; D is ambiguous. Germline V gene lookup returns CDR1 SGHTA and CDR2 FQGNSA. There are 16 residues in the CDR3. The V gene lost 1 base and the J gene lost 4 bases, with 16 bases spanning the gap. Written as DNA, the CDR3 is TGTGCCAGCAGCTTAGACCTTCTGCCCCGGTCCTATGGCTACACCTTC. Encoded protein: CASSLDLLPRSYGYTF.

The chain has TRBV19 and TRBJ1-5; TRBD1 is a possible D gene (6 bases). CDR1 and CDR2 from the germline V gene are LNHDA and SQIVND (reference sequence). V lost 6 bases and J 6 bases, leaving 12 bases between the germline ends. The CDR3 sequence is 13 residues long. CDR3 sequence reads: CASRTQGVQPQHF. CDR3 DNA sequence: TGTGCCAGTAGGACACAGGGAGTTCAGCCCCAGCATTTT.

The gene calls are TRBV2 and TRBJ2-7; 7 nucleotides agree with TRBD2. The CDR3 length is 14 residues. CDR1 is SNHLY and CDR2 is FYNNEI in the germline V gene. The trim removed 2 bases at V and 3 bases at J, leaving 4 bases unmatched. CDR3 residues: CASSEQRGNYEQYF. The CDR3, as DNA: TGTGCCAGCAGTGAACAGCGGGGAAACTACGAGCAGTACTTC.

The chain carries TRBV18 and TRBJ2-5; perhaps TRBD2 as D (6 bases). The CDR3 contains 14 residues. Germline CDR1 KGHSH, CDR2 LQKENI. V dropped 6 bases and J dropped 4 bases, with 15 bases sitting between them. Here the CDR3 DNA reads TGTGCCAGCTCCCCTTTGGGGGGAAGAGAGACCCAGTACTTC. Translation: CASSPLGGRETQYF. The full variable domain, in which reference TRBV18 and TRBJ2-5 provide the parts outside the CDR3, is NAGVMQNPRHLVRRRGQEARLRCSPMKGHSHVYWYRQLPEEGLKFMVYLQKENIIDESGMPKERFSAEFPKEGPSILRIQQVVRGDSAAYFCASSPLGGRETQYFGPGTRLLVL.

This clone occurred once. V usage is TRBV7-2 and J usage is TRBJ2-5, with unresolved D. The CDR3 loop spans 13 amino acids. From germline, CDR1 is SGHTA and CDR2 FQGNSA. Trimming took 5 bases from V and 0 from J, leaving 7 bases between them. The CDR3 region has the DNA TGTGCCAGCAGCCGACTCGACCAAGAGACCCAGTACTTC. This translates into CASSRLDQETQYF.

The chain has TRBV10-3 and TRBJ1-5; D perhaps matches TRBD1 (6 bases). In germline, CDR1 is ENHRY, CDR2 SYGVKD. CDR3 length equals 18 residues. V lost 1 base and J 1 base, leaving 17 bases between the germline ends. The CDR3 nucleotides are TGTGCCATCAGTGAGTACCTCCCCAGGGGAGTGAGCAATCAGCCCCAGCATTTT. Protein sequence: CAISEYLPRGVSNQPQHF.

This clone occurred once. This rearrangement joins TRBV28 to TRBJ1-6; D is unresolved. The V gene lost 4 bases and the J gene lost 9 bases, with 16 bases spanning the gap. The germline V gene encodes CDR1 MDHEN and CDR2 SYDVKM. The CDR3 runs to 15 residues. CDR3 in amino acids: CASSSPGPPGSPLHF. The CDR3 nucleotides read TGTGCCAGCAGTTCGCCAGGCCCACCAGGTTCACCCCTCCACTTT.

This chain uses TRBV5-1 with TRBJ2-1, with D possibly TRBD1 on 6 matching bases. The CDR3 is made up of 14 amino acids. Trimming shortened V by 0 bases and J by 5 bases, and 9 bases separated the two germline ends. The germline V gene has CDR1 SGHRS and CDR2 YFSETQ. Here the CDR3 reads CASSLGQGNNEQFF. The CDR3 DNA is TGCGCCAGCAGCTTGGGTCAGGGGAACAATGAGCAGTTCTTC.

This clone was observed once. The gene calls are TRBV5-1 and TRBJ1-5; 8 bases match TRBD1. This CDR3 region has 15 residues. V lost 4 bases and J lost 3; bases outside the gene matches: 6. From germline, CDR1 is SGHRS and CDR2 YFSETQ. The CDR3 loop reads CASSPWTGTNQPQHF. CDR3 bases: TGCGCCAGCAGCCCATGGACAGGGACCAATCAGCCCCAGCATTTT.

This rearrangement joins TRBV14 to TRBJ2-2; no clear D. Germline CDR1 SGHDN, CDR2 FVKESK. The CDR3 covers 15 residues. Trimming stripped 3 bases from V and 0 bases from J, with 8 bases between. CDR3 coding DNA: TGTGCCAGCAGCCATGGTTGGCCGAACACCGGGGAGCTGTTTTTT. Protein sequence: CASSHGWPNTGELFF. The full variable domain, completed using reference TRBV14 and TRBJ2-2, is EAGVTQFPSHSVIEKGQTVTLRCDPISGHDNLYWYRRVMGKEIKFLLHFVKESKQDESGMPNNRFLAERTGGTYSTLKVQPAELEDSGVYFCASSHGWPNTGELFFGEGSRLTVL.

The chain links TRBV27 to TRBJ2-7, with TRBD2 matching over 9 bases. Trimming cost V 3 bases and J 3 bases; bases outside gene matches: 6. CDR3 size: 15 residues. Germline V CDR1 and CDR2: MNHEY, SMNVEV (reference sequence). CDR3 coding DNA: TGTGCCAGCAGTTTCGGGGCGGGAGGGAGCTACGAGCAGTACTTC. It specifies CASSFGAGGSYEQYF.

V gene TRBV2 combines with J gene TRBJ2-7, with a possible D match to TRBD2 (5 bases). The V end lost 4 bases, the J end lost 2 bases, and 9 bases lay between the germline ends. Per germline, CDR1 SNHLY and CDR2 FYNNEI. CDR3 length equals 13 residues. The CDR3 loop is CASSVGGPYEQYF. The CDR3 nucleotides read TGTGCCAGCAGTGTCGGAGGACCCTACGAGCAGTACTTC.

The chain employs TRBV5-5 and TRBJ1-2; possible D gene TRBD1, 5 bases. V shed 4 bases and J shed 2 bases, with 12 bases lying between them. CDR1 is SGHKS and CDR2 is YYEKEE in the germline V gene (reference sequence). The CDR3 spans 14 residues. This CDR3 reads CASSRTSPNYGYTF. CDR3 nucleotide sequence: TGTGCCAGCAGCCGGACATCGCCGAACTATGGCTACACCTTC.

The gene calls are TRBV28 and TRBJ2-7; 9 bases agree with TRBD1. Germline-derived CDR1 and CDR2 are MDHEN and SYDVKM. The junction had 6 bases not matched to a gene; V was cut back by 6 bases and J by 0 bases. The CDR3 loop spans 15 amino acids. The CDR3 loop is CASRSPGQGSYEQYF. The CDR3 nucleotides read TGTGCCAGCAGGTCACCGGGACAGGGCTCCTACGAGCAGTACTTC.

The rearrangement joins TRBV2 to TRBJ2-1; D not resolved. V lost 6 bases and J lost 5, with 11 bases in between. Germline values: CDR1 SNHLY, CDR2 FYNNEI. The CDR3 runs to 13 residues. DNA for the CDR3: TGTGCCAGCAGGTTGGGCCCTAACAATGAGCAGTTCTTC. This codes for CASRLGPNNEQFF.